This T cell receptor beta chain stems from a study of cytomegalovirus exposure and HLA in healthy donors. Study background: In an earlier analysis, around 120 million unique TCR beta sequences were found from 200 million or so T cells. Study-level results: Most CMV-associated TCR beta chains appeared HLA-restricted in a later analysis. Upon later analysis, TCR association rates were observed to vary by HLA locus, being highest for DRB1 and lowest for HLA-C.

A remark on this clone: Its antigen is unknown.

V lost 4 bases and J lost 7, with 12 bases in between. This CDR3 spans 13 amino acids. In germline, CDR1 is SGHRS, CDR2 YFSETQ. PCR involved 60 Vbeta and 13 Jbeta primers. The data were produced by immunoSEQ multiplex PCR, yet TCRdb's version contains in-frame clones alone and is incomplete. This sample carries about 140,000 clones, around 80% of them seen once, and the ten largest clones take about 1.2%. Donors showed nominal health when sampled, although they likely had unrecorded immune exposures. This sequence originates from a female donor in good health and CMV-seronegative. This rearrangement joins TRBV5-1 to TRBJ1-3; tentatively, D is TRBD1 (5 bases). Source material: PBMCs. DNA for the CDR3: TGCGCCAGCAGCCCCACCTACAGGAACACCATATATTTT. The encoded protein is CASSPTYRNTIYF.